A selection of T cell receptor beta chains follows, all from one sample in a study of early T cells in non-severe SARS-CoV-2 infection. One entry per CDR3 protein results from TCRdb running MiXCR on the 5' RACE reads. The sample has tens of thousands of distinct CDR3 sequences; approximately 6% are singletons. Material: whole blood. The receptors stem from an adult who was a healthcare worker with PCR-confirmed SARS-CoV-2 infection or an uninfected control (not recorded which). Each CDR3 is given with its conserved first and last residue. A D gene is named only where the DNA matches it firmly. The listing skips clone size in some rows; elsewhere it reads once, few, many or a size class.

CDR3 length,clone size,V gene,D gene,J gene,CDR3 protein,CDR3 DNA
14,.,TRBV7-2,.,TRBJ2-3,CASSRTRIADTQYF,TGTGCCAGCAGCCGAACTAGAATCGCAGATACGCAGTATTTT
18,.,TRBV3-1,TRBD2,TRBJ2-4,CARPKTSGRAGAKNIQYF,TGTGCCAGACCTAAGACTAGCGGGAGGGCCGGGGCCAAAAACATTCAGTACTTC
15,.,TRBV4-1,.,TRBJ1-4,CASSQRSRAPEKLFF,TGCGCCAGCAGCCAAAGAAGTAGGGCCCCGGAAAAACTGTTTTTT
16,many,TRBV7-6,TRBD2,TRBJ2-7,CASSLGGTSGRGEQYF,TGTGCCAGCAGCTTAGGCGGGACTAGCGGGAGAGGCGAGCAGTACTTC
13,many,TRBV7-9,.,TRBJ1-1,CASSLVKDTEAFF,TGTGCCAGCAGCTTGGTGAAGGACACTGAAGCTTTCTTT
24,few,TRBV27,TRBD1,TRBJ2-7,CASSLGQEDHPRLMPNKASYEQYF,TGTGCCAGCAGTCTAGGACAGGAGGATCATCCCCGCCTAATGCCAAACAAGGCCTCCTACGAGCAGTACTTC
14,many,TRBV6-5,.,TRBJ2-1,CASSYRGLYNEQFF,TGTGCCAGCAGTTACAGGGGCCTCTACAATGAGCAGTTCTTC
15,.,TRBV4-2,.,TRBJ2-3,CASSQDWESTDTQYF,TGTGCCAGCAGCCAAGATTGGGAGTCCACAGATACGCAGTATTTT
16,few,TRBV28,.,TRBJ2-7,CASSSGRTGSSYEQYF,TGTGCCAGCAGCTCCGGTCGGACTGGGAGCTCCTACGAGCAGTACTTC
16,many,TRBV20-1,TRBD2,TRBJ2-3,CSARLGTSGMKDTQYF,TGCAGTGCTAGATTGGGGACTAGCGGGATGAAAGATACGCAGTATTTT